This T cell receptor beta chain was obtained from a study of shared clonotypes between healthy human individuals. Study background: Used for every donor were three CD4 naive, three CD4 memory, two CD8 naive and one CD8 memory plate.

Germline CDR1 SGHRS, CDR2 YFSETQ. J was trimmed by 6 bases and V by 5 bases; bases with no gene match: 9. The CDR3 sequence is 14 residues long. Whole-study findings and limits: Some naive CD4 clonotypes, around 5%, turned up in common across a few donors.

Deep-level running was used for the assay. The authors loaded roughly 180 ng DNA, some 32,000 T cell genomes, into sorted-subset replicate PCRs. The protocol was immunoSEQ multiplex PCR, while the TCRdb copy is restricted to in-frame clones and leaves out a portion. Of some 660,000 clones detected, less than 80% appear once; the ten largest clones hold around 1.8%. In the case of this clone: The antigen is undetermined.

The chain combines TRBV5-1 with TRBJ1-2; 8 nucleotides agree with TRBD1. This clonotype originated in a woman aged 25 to 39 in good health. Sequenced material: memory CD4+ T cells sorted from blood. The subset denotes: CD45RA-negative fraction. The CDR3 DNA reads TGCGCCAGCAGACCGGGACAGGTTGCTGATGGCTACACCTTC. Translated: CASRPGQVADGYTF.